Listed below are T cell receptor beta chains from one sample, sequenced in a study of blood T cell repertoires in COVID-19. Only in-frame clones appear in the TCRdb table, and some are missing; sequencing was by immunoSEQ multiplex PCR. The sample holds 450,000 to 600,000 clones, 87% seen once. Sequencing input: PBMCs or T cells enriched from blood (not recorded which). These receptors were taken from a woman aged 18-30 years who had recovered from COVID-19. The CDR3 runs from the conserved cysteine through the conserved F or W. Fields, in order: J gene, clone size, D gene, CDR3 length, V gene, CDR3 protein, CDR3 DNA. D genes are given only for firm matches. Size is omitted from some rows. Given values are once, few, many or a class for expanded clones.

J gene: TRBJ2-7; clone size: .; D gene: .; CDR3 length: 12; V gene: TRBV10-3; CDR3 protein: CAISDPRYEQYF; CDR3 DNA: TGTGCCATCAGTGACCCGAGGTACGAGCAGTACTTC
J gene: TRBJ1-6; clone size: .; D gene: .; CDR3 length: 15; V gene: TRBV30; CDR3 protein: CAWRSRAEFNSPLHF; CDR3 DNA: TGTGCCTGGAGATCTCGTGCAGAATTCAATTCACCCCTCCACTTT
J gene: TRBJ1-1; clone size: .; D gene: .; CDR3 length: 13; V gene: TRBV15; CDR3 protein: CATSRDWATEAFF; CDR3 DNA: TGTGCCACCAGCAGAGACTGGGCCACTGAAGCTTTCTTT
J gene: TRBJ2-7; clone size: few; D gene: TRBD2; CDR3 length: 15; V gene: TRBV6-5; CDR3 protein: CASSYTGLGPYEQYF; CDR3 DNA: TGTGCCAGCAGCTACACCGGACTAGGGCCCTACGAGCAGTACTTC
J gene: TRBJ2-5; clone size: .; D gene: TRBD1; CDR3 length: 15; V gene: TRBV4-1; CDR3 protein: CASAPGQGAAETQYF; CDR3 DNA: TGCGCCAGCGCTCCGGGACAGGGGGCTGCGGAGACCCAGTACTTC
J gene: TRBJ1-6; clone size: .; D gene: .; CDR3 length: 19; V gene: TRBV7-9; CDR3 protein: CASSLATGGVGSYNSPLHF; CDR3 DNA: TGTGCCAGCAGCTTAGCGACGGGCGGGGTAGGGTCCTATAATTCACCCCTCCACTTT
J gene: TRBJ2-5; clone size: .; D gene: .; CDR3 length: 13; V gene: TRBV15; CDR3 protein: CATSTGLQETQYF; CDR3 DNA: TGTGCCACCAGCACGGGACTTCAAGAGACCCAGTACTTC
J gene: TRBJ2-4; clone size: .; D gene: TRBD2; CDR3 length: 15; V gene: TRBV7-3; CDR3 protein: CASSLTSGGGNIQYF; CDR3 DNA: TGTGCCAGCAGCTTAACTAGCGGGGGCGGGAACATTCAGTACTTC
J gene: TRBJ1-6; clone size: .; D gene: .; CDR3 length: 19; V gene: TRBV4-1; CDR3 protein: CASSPVGQTRGGYNSPLHF; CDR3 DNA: TGCGCCAGCAGCCCTGTAGGACAAACCCGAGGGGGCTATAATTCACCCCTCCACTTT
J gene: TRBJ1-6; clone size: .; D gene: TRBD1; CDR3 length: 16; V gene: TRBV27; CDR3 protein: CASRFTGQGSNSPLHF; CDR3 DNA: TGTGCCAGCAGGTTTACGGGACAGGGCTCAAATTCACCCCTCCACTTT
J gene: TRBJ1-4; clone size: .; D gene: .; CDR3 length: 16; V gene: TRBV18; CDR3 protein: CASSPQGSVTNEKLFF; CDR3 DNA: TGTGCCAGCTCACCACAGGGGTCGGTGACTAATGAAAAACTGTTTTTT
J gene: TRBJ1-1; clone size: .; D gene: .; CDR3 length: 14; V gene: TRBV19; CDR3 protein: CASSIRGVYTEAFF; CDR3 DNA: TGTGCCAGTAGTATTCGGGGGGTGTACACTGAAGCTTTCTTT
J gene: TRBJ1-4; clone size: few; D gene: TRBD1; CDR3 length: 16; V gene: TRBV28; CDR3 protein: CASSGTSQGAREKLFF; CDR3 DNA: TGTGCCAGCAGTGGGACCTCACAGGGGGCTCGAGAAAAACTGTTTTTT
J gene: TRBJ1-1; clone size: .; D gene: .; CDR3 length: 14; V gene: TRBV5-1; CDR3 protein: CASSLDGGNTEAFF; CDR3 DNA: TGCGCCAGCAGCTTGGACGGGGGGAACACTGAAGCTTTCTTT
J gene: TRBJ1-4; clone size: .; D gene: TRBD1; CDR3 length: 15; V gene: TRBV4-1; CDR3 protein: CASSPQQGSVEKLFF; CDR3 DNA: TGCGCCAGCAGTCCTCAACAGGGGTCGGTTGAAAAACTGTTTTTT
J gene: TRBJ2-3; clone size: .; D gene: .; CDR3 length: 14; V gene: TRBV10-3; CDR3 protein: CAILTRRCTDTQYF; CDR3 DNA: TGTGCCATCTTAACTAGGCGCTGCACAGATACGCAGTATTTT
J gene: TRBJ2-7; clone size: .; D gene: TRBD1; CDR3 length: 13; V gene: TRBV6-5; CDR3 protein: CASSRDRDYEQYF; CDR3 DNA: TGTGCCAGCAGCCGGGACAGGGACTACGAGCAGTACTTC
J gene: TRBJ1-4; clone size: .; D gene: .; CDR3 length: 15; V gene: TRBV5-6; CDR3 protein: CASSLVAIGLEKLFF; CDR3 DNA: TGTGCCAGCAGCTTGGTGGCAATAGGACTGGAAAAACTGTTTTTT
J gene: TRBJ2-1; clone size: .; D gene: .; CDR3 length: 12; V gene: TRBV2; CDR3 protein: CASSEAGNEQFF; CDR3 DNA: TGTGCCAGCAGTGAGGCGGGCAATGAGCAGTTCTTC
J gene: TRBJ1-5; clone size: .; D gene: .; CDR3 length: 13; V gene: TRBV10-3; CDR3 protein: CASTGMSNQPQHF; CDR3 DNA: TGTGCCTCCACGGGTATGAGCAATCAGCCCCAGCATTTT
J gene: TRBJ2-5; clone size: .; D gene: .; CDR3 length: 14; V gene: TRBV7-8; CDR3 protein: CASSPDGGGETQYF; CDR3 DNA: TGTGCCAGCAGCCCGGACGGGGGAGGAGAGACCCAGTACTTC
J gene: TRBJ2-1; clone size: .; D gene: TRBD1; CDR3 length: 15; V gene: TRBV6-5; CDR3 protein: CATKPNPGQGYEQFF; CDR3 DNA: TGTGCCACCAAACCCAACCCGGGACAGGGATATGAGCAGTTCTTC
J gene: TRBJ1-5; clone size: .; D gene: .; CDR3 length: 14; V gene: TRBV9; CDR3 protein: CASSVEVEGQPQHF; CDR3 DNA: TGTGCCAGCAGCGTAGAGGTAGAGGGTCAGCCCCAGCATTTT
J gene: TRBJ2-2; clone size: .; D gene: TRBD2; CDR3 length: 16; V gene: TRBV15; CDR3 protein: CATSGDLAGVTGELFF; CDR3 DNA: TGTGCCACCAGCGGAGACTTAGCGGGGGTCACCGGGGAGCTGTTTTTT
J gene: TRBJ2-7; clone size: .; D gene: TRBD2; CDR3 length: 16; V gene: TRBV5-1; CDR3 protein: CASSLGLAGGRYEQYF; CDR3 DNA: TGCGCCAGCAGCTTGGGACTAGCGGGGGGGCGGTACGAGCAGTACTTC
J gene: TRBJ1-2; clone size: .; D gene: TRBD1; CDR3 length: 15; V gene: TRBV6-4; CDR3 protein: CASSYSFGTDYGYTF; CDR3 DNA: TGTGCCAGCAGTTACTCTTTCGGGACAGATTATGGCTACACCTTC
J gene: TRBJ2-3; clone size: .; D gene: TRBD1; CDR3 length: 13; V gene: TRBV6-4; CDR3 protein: CASSALRGDTQYF; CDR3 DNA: TGTGCCAGCAGTGCCCTCAGGGGGGATACGCAGTATTTT
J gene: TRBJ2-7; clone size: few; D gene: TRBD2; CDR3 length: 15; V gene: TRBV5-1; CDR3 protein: CASSSPAGGSGEQYF; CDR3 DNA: TGCGCCAGCAGCTCCCCCGCGGGGGGCTCGGGTGAGCAGTACTTC
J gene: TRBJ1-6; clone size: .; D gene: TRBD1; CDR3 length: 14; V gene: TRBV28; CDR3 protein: CASTPGGDDSPLHF; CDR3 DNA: TGTGCCAGCACTCCAGGGGGCGATGATTCACCCCTCCACTTT
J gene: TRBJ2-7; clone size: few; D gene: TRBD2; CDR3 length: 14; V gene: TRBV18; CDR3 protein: CASSPPTSGGEQYF; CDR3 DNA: TGTGCCAGCTCACCGCCGACTAGCGGGGGCGAGCAGTACTTC
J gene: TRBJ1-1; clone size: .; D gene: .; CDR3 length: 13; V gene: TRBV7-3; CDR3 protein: CASSGVGEGEAFF; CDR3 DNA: TGTGCCAGCAGCGGCGTGGGTGAGGGTGAAGCTTTCTTT
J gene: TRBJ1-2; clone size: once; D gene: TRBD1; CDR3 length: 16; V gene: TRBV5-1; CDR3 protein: CASSLPRQGPSDGYTF; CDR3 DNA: TGCGCCAGCAGCTTGCCCCGACAGGGACCTTCAGATGGCTACACCTTC
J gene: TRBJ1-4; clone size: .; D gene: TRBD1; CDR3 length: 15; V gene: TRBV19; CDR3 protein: CASSIVTGDREKLFF; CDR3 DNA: TGTGCCAGTAGTATTGTCACAGGGGATCGGGAAAAACTGTTTTTT
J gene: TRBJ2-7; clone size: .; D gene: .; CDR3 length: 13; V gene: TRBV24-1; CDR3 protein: CATSDITRSEQYF; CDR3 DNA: TGTGCCACCAGTGATATCACCCGGTCCGAGCAGTACTTC
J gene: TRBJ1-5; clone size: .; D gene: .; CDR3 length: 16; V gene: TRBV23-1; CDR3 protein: CASSKRWETSNQPQHF; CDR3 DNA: TGCGCCAGCAGTAAAAGGTGGGAGACTAGCAATCAGCCCCAGCATTTT
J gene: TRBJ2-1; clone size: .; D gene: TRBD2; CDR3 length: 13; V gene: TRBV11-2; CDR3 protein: CASSFSGGNEQFF; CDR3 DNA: TGTGCCAGCAGCTTCAGCGGGGGGAATGAGCAGTTCTTC
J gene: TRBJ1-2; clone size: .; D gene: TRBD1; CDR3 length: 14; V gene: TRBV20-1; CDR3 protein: CSASMIGGRYGYTF; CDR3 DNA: TGCAGTGCTAGTATGATAGGGGGCAGGTATGGCTACACCTTC
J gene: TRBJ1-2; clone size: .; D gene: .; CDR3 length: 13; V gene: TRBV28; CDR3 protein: CASSLGPGYGYTF; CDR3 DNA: TGTGCCAGCAGTTTAGGCCCGGGCTATGGCTACACCTTC
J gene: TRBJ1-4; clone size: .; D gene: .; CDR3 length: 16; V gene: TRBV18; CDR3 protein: CASSPYRDPNLEKLFF; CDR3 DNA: TGTGCCAGCTCCCCGTACAGGGACCCTAATTTGGAAAAACTGTTTTTT
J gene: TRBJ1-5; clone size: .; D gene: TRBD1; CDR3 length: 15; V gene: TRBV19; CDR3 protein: CASSTFGQGEQPQHF; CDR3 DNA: TGTGCCAGTAGTACCTTCGGACAGGGAGAGCAGCCCCAGCATTTT
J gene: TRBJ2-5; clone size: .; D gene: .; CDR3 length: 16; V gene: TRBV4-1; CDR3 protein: CASSQVGPGQQETQYF; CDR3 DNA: TGCGCCAGCAGCCAAGTTGGGCCGGGACAACAAGAGACCCAGTACTTC
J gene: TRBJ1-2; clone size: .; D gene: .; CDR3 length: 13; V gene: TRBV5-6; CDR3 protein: CASSSDMYYGYTF; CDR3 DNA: TGTGCCAGCAGCTCCGACATGTATTATGGCTACACCTTC
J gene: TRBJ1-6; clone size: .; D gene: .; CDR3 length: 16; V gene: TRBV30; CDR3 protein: CAWSVGGLSYNSPLHF; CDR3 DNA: TGTGCCTGGAGTGTAGGAGGGCTCTCCTATAATTCACCCCTCCACTTT
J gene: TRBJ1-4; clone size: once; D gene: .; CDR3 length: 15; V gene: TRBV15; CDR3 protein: CATSRVRSLNEKLFF; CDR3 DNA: TGTGCCACCAGCAGAGTGAGAAGCCTTAATGAAAAACTGTTTTTT
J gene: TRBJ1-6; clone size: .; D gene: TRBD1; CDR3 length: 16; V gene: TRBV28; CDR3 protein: CASSSPTGEANSPLHF; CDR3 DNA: TGTGCCAGCAGTAGCCCGACAGGGGAGGCAAATTCACCCCTCCACTTT
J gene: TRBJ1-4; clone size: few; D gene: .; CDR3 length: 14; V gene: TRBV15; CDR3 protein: CATSRGTDNEKLFF; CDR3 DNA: TGTGCCACCAGCAGAGGGACAGACAATGAAAAACTGTTTTTT
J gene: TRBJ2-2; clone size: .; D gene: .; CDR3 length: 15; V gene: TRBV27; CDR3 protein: CASSFGPANTGELFF; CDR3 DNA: TGTGCCAGCAGTTTTGGGCCCGCGAACACCGGGGAGCTGTTTTTT
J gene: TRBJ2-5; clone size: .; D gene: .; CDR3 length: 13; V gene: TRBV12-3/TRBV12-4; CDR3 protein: CASSFLSSETQYF; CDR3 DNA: TGTGCCAGCAGTTTTCTGTCTTCAGAGACCCAGTACTTC
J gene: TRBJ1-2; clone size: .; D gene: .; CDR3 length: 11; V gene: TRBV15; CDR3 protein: CATSRSGGYTF; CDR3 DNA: TGTGCCACCAGCAGATCCGGGGGCTACACCTTC
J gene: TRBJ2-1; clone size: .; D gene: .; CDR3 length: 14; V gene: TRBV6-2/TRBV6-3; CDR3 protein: CASSYFTGYNEQFF; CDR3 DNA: TGTGCCAGCAGTTACTTCACAGGATACAATGAGCAGTTCTTC
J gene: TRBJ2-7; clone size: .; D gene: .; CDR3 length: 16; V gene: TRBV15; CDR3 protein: CATSRGGGEETYEQYF; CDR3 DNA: TGTGCCACCAGCAGAGGGGGGGGCGAGGAGACCTACGAGCAGTACTTC
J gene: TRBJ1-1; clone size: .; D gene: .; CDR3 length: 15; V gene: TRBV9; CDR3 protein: CASSVGSRGNTEAFF; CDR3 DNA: TGTGCCAGCAGCGTAGGTTCCAGGGGGAACACTGAAGCTTTCTTT
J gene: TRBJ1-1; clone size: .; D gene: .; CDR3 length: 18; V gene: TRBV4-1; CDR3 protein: CASSQDRQGIGRGTEAFF; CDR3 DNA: TGCGCCAGCAGCCAAGATCGTCAAGGGATTGGGAGGGGCACTGAAGCTTTCTTT
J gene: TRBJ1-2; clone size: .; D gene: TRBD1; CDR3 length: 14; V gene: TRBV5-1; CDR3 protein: CASNNAGGNYGYTF; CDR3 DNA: TGCGCCAGCAATAATGCAGGGGGCAACTATGGCTACACCTTC
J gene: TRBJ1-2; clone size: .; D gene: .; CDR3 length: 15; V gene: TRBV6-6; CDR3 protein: CASSYSASQREGYTF; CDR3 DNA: TGTGCCAGCAGTTACTCAGCGTCGCAACGGGAAGGCTACACCTTC
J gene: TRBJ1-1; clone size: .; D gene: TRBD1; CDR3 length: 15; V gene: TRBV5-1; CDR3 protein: CASSTGQGRGTEAFF; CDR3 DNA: TGCGCCAGCAGCACCGGACAGGGCCGGGGCACTGAAGCTTTCTTT
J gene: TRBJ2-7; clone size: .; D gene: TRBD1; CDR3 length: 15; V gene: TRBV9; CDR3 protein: CASSREQGEPYEQYF; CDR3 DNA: TGTGCCAGCAGCAGGGAGCAGGGGGAACCCTACGAGCAGTACTTC